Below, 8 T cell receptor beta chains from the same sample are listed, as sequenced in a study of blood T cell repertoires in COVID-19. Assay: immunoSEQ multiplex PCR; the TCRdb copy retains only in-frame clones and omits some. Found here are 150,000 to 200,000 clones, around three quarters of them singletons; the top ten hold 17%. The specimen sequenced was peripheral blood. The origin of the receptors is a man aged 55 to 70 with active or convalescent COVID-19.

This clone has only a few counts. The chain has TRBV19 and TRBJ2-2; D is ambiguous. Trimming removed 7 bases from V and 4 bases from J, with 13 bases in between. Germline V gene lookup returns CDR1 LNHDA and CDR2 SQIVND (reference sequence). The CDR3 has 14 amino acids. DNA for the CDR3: TGTGCCAGTACCCCCTCACAGTTCACCGGGGAGCTGTTTTTT. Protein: CASTPSQFTGELFF.

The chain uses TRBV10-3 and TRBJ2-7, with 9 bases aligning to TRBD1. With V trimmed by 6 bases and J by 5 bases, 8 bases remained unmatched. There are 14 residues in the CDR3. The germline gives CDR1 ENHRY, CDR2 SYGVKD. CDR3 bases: TGTGCCATCAGCTCCGGGACAGGGAACCACGAGCAGTACTTC. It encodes CAISSGTGNHEQYF.

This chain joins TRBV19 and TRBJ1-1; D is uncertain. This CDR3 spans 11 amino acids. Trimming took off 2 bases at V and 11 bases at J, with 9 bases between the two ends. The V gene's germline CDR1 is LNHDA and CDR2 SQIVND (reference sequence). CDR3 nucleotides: TGTGCCAGTAGTATACGGAGTATGGCTTTCTTT. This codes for CASSIRSMAFF.

CDR3 nucleotide sequence: TGTGCCAGCAGCTTAAGGGACAGGGGGGGCAATGAGCAGTTCTTC. Protein: CASSLRDRGGNEQFF. J is TRBJ2-1 and V is TRBV7-2, with TRBD1 matching over 11 bases. The V gene's germline CDR1 is SGHTA and CDR2 FQGNSA. This CDR3 has 15 residues. Trimming at V came to 2 bases and at J to 6 bases, leaving 3 bases not matched to a gene.

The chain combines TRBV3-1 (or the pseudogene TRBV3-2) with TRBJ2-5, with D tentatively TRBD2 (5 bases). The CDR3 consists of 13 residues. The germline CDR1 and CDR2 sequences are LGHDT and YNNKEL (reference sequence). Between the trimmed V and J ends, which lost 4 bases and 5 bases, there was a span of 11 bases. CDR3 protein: CASSRTSSETQYF. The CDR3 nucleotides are TGTGCCAGCAGCCGTACTAGTAGCGAGACCCAGTACTTC.

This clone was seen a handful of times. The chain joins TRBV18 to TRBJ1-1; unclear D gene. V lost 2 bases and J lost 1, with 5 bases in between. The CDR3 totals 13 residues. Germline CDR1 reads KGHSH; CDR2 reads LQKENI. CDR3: CASSPDTNTEAFF. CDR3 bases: TGTGCCAGCTCACCAGACACGAACACTGAAGCTTTCTTT.

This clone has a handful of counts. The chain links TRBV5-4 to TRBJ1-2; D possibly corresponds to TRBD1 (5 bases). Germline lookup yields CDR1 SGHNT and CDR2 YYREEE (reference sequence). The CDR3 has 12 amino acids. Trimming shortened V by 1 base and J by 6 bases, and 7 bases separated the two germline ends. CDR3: CASSLSQDGYTF. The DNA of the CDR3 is TGTGCCAGCAGCTTGTCACAGGATGGCTACACCTTC.

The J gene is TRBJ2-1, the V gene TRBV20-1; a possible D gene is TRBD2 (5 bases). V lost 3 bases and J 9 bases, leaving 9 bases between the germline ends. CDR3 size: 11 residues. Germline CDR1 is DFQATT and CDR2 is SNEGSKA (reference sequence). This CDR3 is CSASVGGEQFF. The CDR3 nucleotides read TGCAGTGCTAGCGTCGGAGGTGAGCAGTTCTTC.